The next 18 T cell receptor beta chains were all read from a single sample in a study of blood T cell repertoires in COVID-19. Some clones are missing from TCRdb's copy, which holds only in-frame ones; the method was immunoSEQ multiplex PCR. This sample has around 200,000 clones, with over 75% found just once. The sample taken for sequencing was peripheral blood. These receptors originate from an older man with acute or convalescent COVID-19.

With regard to this clone: This same CDR3 is encoded by further DNA sequences in the sample. The V gene is TRBV6-5, the J gene TRBJ1-5; 10 bases fit TRBD1. Germline V gene sequence: CDR1 MNHEY, CDR2 SVGAGI. V was clipped by 5 bases and J by 4 bases; unmatched bases: 5. This CDR3 has 15 amino acids. In nucleotides, the CDR3 is TGTGCCAGCAGTCCCGGGACAGGGGCGAATCAGCCCCAGCATTTT. It yields the protein CASSPGTGANQPQHF.

This clone has only a few counts. The rearrangement joins TRBV7-9 to TRBJ2-2, with D perhaps TRBD2 (5 bases). Deletions cut 1 base from V and 1 base from J, with 10 bases between. Germline CDR1 SEHNR, CDR2 FQNEAQ (reference sequence). The CDR3 has 16 amino acids. For the CDR3, the DNA is TGTGCCAGCAGCTTAGGCGGACTTCAGAACACCGGGGAGCTGTTTTTT. It is translated as CASSLGGLQNTGELFF.

The chain couples TRBV5-1 to TRBJ2-6; D unresolved. The CDR3 consists of 15 residues. Germline V gives CDR1 SGHRS, CDR2 YFSETQ. V lost 7 bases, J lost 0 bases, and 11 bases lay in between. CDR3 bases: TGCGCCAGCGGCGCCGACAACTCTGGGGCCAACGTCCTGACTTTC. Residues: CASGADNSGANVLTF.

The chain has TRBV7-9 and TRBJ2-3, with a weak D call TRBD2 (5 bases). The CDR3 is 16 residues long. In germline, CDR1 is SEHNR, CDR2 FQNEAQ (reference sequence). The ends were cut back, 3 bases at V and 2 bases at J, with 15 bases in the middle. In DNA, the CDR3 is TGTGCCAGCAGCTTTTTAAGCGGAGCCAACACAGATACGCAGTATTTT. This sequence encodes CASSFLSGANTDTQYF.

The V call is TRBV28, the J call TRBJ2-2, with 12 bases identical to TRBD2. Trimming removed 3 bases from V and 8 bases from J; junction bases left unmatched: 10. Germline V CDR1 and CDR2: MDHEN, SYDVKM. This CDR3 contains 17 residues. Here the CDR3 DNA reads TGTGCCAGCAGTTTCTCCGGGACTAGCGGGCCTCAGGGGGAGCTGTTTTTT. It translates to CASSFSGTSGPQGELFF.

The chain carries TRBV2 and TRBJ1-4; 7 positions match TRBD1. CDR1 is SNHLY, CDR2 FYNNEI, per germline. With 5 bases clipped from V and 4 bases from J, the junction kept 10 bases outside the gene matches. The CDR3 covers 16 residues. CDR3: CASSRQGGLNNEKLFF. The DNA of the CDR3 is TGTGCCAGCAGTCGGCAGGGGGGACTGAATAATGAAAAACTGTTTTTT.

The V and J genes are TRBV19 and TRBJ2-2; 11 bases match TRBD1. Germline lookup yields CDR1 LNHDA and CDR2 SQIVND (reference sequence). The J segment lost 6 bases and the V segment lost 7 bases, leaving 4 bases of the junction unmatched. The CDR3 loop spans 14 amino acids. As DNA, the CDR3 is TGTGCCAGTACTGGACAGGGGGCCCCCGGGGAGCTGTTTTTT. Protein: CASTGQGAPGELFF.

The rearrangement uses TRBV15 and TRBJ1-1; possible D gene TRBD1, 6 bases. Germline CDR1 LNHNV, CDR2 YYDKDF (reference sequence). The CDR3 spans 14 residues. V was shortened by 1 base and J by 5 bases, with 11 bases between the two germline ends. In DNA, the CDR3 is TGTGCCACCAGCAGAGTAGGGGGAAGGACTGAAGCTTTCTTT. It codes for CATSRVGGRTEAFF.

The CDR3 here is CASSLLTSGSFGEQYF. In nucleotides, the CDR3 is TGTGCCAGCAGTCTACTGACTAGCGGGAGTTTTGGCGAGCAGTACTTC. The rearrangement uses TRBV3-1 (or the pseudogene TRBV3-2) and TRBJ2-7, with 12 positions matching TRBD2. Germline CDR1 and CDR2: LGHDT and YNNKEL (reference sequence). This CDR3 is 16 amino acids long. The V segment lost 6 bases and the J segment 6 bases; nucleotides outside the gene matches: 12.

A remark on this clone: This same CDR3 is encoded by further DNA sequences in the sample. The chain combines TRBV29-1 with TRBJ2-7; maybe TRBD1 (7 bases). The CDR3 loop spans 13 amino acids. V was cut by 5 bases and J by 1 base, with 12 bases left in between. The V gene's germline CDR1 is SQVTM and CDR2 ANQGSEA. The CDR3 reads CSVRQGGSYEQYF. CDR3 bases: TGCAGCGTTCGACAGGGAGGATCCTACGAGCAGTACTTC.

This rearrangement joins TRBV4-2 to TRBJ1-3; D call uncertain. The V end lost 0 bases, the J end lost 4 bases, and 10 bases lay between the germline ends. CDR1 and CDR2 from the germline V gene are LGHNA and YNFKEQ. This CDR3 has 15 residues. CDR3 DNA: TGTGCCAGCAGCCAAGAGAGAGGGAACGGAAACACCATATATTTT. This sequence encodes CASSQERGNGNTIYF.

The V call is TRBV7-4, the J call TRBJ1-3; no definite D call. V was clipped by 4 bases and J by 0 bases, with 10 bases between them. Germline loops: CDR1 SGHVT, CDR2 SQSDAQ. This CDR3 comprises 15 residues. The CDR3 spells CASSWTSGSGNTIYF. In DNA, the CDR3 is TGTGCCAGCAGCTGGACCAGCGGCTCTGGAAACACCATATATTTT.

This clone was detected once. The chain recombines TRBV7-3 with TRBJ2-3; D gene uncertain. V lost 3 bases and J 3 bases, leaving 13 bases between the germline ends. CDR3 length: 15 amino acids. The germline CDR1 and CDR2 sequences are SGHTA and FQGTGA. The CDR3: CASSFRPAPTDTQYF. The CDR3 bases are TGTGCCAGCAGCTTCAGGCCGGCCCCAACAGATACGCAGTATTTT.

The rearrangement joins TRBV29-1 to TRBJ1-2; TRBD1 matches 8 bases. CDR1 is SQVTM, CDR2 ANQGSEA, per germline. V was pared by 5 bases and J by 7 bases, with 9 bases of the junction left unmatched. The CDR3 length is 13 residues. The CDR3: CSVTNDRGGGYTF. CDR3 coding DNA: TGCAGCGTTACCAATGACAGGGGTGGTGGCTACACCTTC.

This clone appeared once. The V and J genes are TRBV5-1 and TRBJ2-7, with 9 bases identical to TRBD2. The junction had 10 bases not matched to a gene; V was cut back by 4 bases and J by 5 bases. Germline values: CDR1 SGHRS, CDR2 YFSETQ. The length of the CDR3 is 15 residues. The CDR3 sequence: CASSLSGRVTDEQYF. In nucleotides, the CDR3 is TGCGCCAGCAGCCTTAGCGGGAGAGTCACGGACGAGCAGTACTTC.

This clone was seen a single time. The chain is built from TRBV9 and TRBJ2-3; the D is unclear. Trimming removed 3 bases at V and 2 bases at J, with 13 bases between. Germline CDR1 SGDLS, CDR2 YYNGEE. The CDR3 sequence is 15 residues long. The CDR3 reads CASSATVSPTDTQYF. The CDR3 DNA follows: TGTGCCAGCAGCGCCACAGTATCGCCCACAGATACGCAGTATTTT.

V gene TRBV12-3 or TRBV12-4 combines with J gene TRBJ2-5; D unclear. V lost 6 bases to trimming and J lost 2 bases, with 10 bases between them. The CDR3 runs to 13 residues. CDR3 loop: CASRWQIQETQYF. DNA for the CDR3: TGTGCCAGCAGGTGGCAAATTCAAGAGACCCAGTACTTC.

The CDR3 sequence is CASNRGGFTGELFF. The DNA for the CDR3 is TGTGCCAGTAACAGGGGAGGTTTCACCGGGGAGCTGTTTTTT. This chain uses TRBV19 with TRBJ2-2; possibly TRBD1 for D (7 bases). Between the trimmed V and J ends, which lost 7 bases and 4 bases, there was a span of 13 bases. The CDR3 has 14 amino acids. Germline V gene data show CDR1 as LNHDA and CDR2 as SQIVND (reference sequence).